The source of this TCR beta chain is a study of T cells in localized non-small cell lung cancer (dated by TCRdb to the early 2020s). For the study in its entirety: The study examined T cell repertoires in 236 patients with early-stage NSCLC and compared tumors with uninvolved tumor-adjacent lungs. The cohort comprised some 220 treatment-naïve NSCLC patients with resected, localized lung tumors. The mean age of the NSCLC patients was about 62 years, with 130 or so men and about a hundred women.

The junction carries 8 bases between V and J, which are trimmed by 1 base and 1 base respectively. Counted from cysteine to phenylalanine, this CDR3 has 14 amino acids. Only the CDR3 DNA is retained, 42 bases long and in frame from the first base. As encoded in the germline V gene, CDR1 is SGHRS while CDR2 is YFSETQ. Broad study findings and their caveats: Since the design was exploratory, TCR variables were selected using unadjusted p-values with no false-discovery rate correction. A median of about 55 of the top 100 tumor clones were detected in paired uninvolved adjacent lung, and approximately 28 of these tumor clones were also found among the top 100 clones of the paired uninvolved adjacent lung. Longer overall survival was associated with higher T cell density in blood, whereas shorter survival was associated with higher clonality in adjacent lung. Because multi-region tumor sequencing was not performed, intratumor heterogeneity could not be ruled out. The highest T cell clonality was observed in uninvolved tumor-adjacent lung, where clonality exceeded that of tumor, suggesting that antigenic responses were more focused in uninvolved tumor-adjacent lung.

On this clone itself: Its antigen is still unknown. Base qualities are not provided; no much larger clone lies one nucleotide away.

The immunoSEQ Assay was used to sequence TCR beta CDR3 regions from DNA. Under the source paper's analysis protocol: T cell density was computed as TCR beta template counts normalized to usable DNA estimated by amplifying housekeeping genes. Using the preseqR package, richness was estimated by extrapolating to 120,000 templates for tissue samples and 400,000 templates for PBMC samples. Clonality was defined as one minus Pielou's evenness. Differential abundance testing on productive amino-acid clonotypes, with a minimum total count of 5 and an alpha of 0.1, was used to identify tissue-enriched TCRs. The Jaccard Index and the Morisita Overlap Index were used to measure repertoire overlap between compartments. GLIPH clustered TCR beta CDR3s with public tetramer-defined viral CDR3s; viral motifs required at least three viral sequences plus V-gene enrichment. The source is immuneACCESS, and TCRdb retained only in-frame sequences with V and J called. Part of the clones is not carried over; for the studies checked, unresolved V genes explain less than half of this, and the remainder is unexplained. Clone size and V and J calls were adopted from that table, with D and trimming inferred from the DNA. The sample table holds under 3,500 clones, of which around 24% were seen once. The ten most abundant clones make up over 9.5% of the sample.

At diagnosis, tumor, uninvolved tumor-adjacent lung and peripheral blood were collected and then preserved as a mix of FFPE and fresh-frozen material. The material sequenced was lung tumor tissue, taken before any cancer treatment. This sequence originates from a male donor older than 55 with stage II lung adenocarcinoma. Recombination linked TRBV5-1 to TRBJ1-1, with no reliable assignment of the D segment. The DNA sequence reads TGCGCCAGCAGCTTGCAGGCCAGGAACACTGAAGCTTTCTTT. This gives the protein CASSLQARNTEAFF.